This T cell receptor (beta chain) was captured in a study of blood T cell repertoires in COVID-19. Study summary: From the United States, Italy and Spain came samples of acute and convalescent COVID-19. The analysed material was cDNA or gDNA that came from T cells, B-cell-depleted T cells, or PBMCs.

Original handling: Reference gene primer amplification gave estimated nucleated cell counts. The table came from immunoSEQ multiplex PCR; TCRdb's copy has only in-frame clones and leaves some out. Clone size and V and J calls were adopted from that table, with D and trimming inferred from the DNA. The repertoire holds roughly 110,000 clones, with 80% to 85% as singletons. This CDR3 has 16 residues. The J segment lost 5 bases and the V segment lost 1 base, leaving 6 bases of the junction unmatched. CDR1 is SGHTA, CDR2 FQGTGA, per germline. Sequenced input: peripheral blood. The chain couples TRBV7-3 to TRBJ1-1; TRBD1 agrees at 11 bases. This clonotype originated in a human donor in a cohort sampled during active COVID-19. In DNA form, the CDR3 reads TGTGCCAGCAGCTTAAGGTCTGGACAGGGGGCAACTGAAGCTTTCTTT. Encoded protein: CASSLRSGQGATEAFF.